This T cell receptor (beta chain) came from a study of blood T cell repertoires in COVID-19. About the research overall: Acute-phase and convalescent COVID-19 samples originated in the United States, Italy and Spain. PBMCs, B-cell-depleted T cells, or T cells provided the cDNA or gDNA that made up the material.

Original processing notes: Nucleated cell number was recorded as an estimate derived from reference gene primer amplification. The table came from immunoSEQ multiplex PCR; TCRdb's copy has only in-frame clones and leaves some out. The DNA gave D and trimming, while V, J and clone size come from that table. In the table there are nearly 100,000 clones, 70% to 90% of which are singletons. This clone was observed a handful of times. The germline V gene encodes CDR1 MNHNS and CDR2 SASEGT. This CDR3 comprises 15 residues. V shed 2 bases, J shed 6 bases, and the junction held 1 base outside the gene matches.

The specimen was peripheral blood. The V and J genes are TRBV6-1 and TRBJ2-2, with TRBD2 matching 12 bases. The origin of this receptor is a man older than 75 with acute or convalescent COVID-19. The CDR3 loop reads CASSELAGGPGELFF. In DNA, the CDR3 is TGTGCCAGCAGTGAACTAGCGGGAGGGCCCGGGGAGCTGTTTTTT.